The 21 T cell receptor beta chains below come from one sample, sequenced in a study of CD8+ T cells in alopecia areata. Stated treatment: oral pan-JAK inhibitor, 5-10 mg twice daily. RNA was isolated and reverse transcribed to cDNA, the sequencing template. Sequenced by immunoSEQ multiplex PCR; TCRdb stores in-frame clones only, minus some. The sample contains roughly 100,000 clones, just under 60% of which appear only once. Source: CD8+ T cells sorted from blood, taken at approximately week 60, from a patient treated with tofacitinib. The receptors were sampled from a human donor with alopecia areata.

This clone has more than one count but fewer than ten. The V gene is TRBV30, the J gene TRBJ2-3; 8 bases align to TRBD1. The V gene's germline CDR1 is GTSNPN and CDR2 SVGIG (reference sequence). This CDR3 has 15 residues. The V segment lost 1 base and the J segment 0 bases; nucleotides outside the gene matches: 3. CDR3 nucleotides: TGTGCCTGGAGTGCGACAGGGGCAAGCACAGATACGCAGTATTTT. Translation gives CAWSATGASTDTQYF.

This clone was detected once. The chain uses TRBV9 and TRBJ1-2, with D possibly matching TRBD1 (6 bases). Germline V gene lookup returns CDR1 SGDLS and CDR2 YYNGEE. This CDR3 has 15 residues. Deletions cut 5 bases from V and 1 base from J, with 15 bases between. In DNA form, the CDR3 reads TGTGCCAGCAGGGTACAGACAGGCGGTAACTATGGCTACACCTTC. This encodes CASRVQTGGNYGYTF. Drawing the rest from reference TRBV9 and TRBJ1-2, the complete variable domain is DSGVTQTPKHLITATGQRVTLRCSPRSGDLSVYWYQQSLDQGLQFLIQYYNGEERAKGNILERFSAQQFPDLHSELNLSSLELGDSALYFCASRVQTGGNYGYTFGSGTRLTVV.

The V and J genes are TRBV6-5 and TRBJ2-5; 8 bases agree with TRBD2. The CDR3 totals 15 residues. Per germline, CDR1 MNHEY and CDR2 SVGAGI. V shed 6 bases and J 1 base; nucleotides not matched to a gene: 7. The CDR3 DNA is TGTGCCAGCAGCCCCGGCGGGGGGCTCCAAGAGACCCAGTACTTC. Residues: CASSPGGGLQETQYF.

The chain recombines TRBV4-2 with TRBJ1-5; the D gene is possibly TRBD1 (5 bases). V dropped 5 bases and J dropped 2 bases, with 19 bases sitting between them. The CDR3 covers 17 residues. Germline V gene sequence: CDR1 LGHNA, CDR2 YNFKEQ. As DNA, the CDR3 is TGTGCCAGCAGCAGGGGTTCGGGCAGGGACGGCAATCAGCCCCAGCATTTT. This translates into CASSRGSGRDGNQPQHF.

V usage is TRBV4-2 and J usage is TRBJ2-1; 12 bases line up with TRBD2. There are 19 residues in the CDR3. J lost 9 bases, V lost 3 bases, and 18 bases had no gene match. Germline V gene data show CDR1 as LGHNA and CDR2 as YNFKEQ. The CDR3 nucleotides are TGTGCCAGCAGCCACGCGGGGCTAGCGGGGGGGCCCGGGCATGGTGAGCAGTTCTTC. Translation gives CASSHAGLAGGPGHGEQFF.

The chain is built from TRBV30 and TRBJ1-4; the D gene is possibly TRBD1 (6 bases). Trimming removed 5 bases at V and 10 bases at J, with 23 bases between. Germline-derived CDR1 and CDR2 are GTSNPN and SVGIG (reference sequence). The CDR3 runs to 15 residues. The CDR3 DNA reads TGTGCCTGGGGGGGCGAATACGGGACGAGAGGAAAACTGTTTTTT. Translating gives CAWGGEYGTRGKLFF.

The V and J genes are TRBV6-5 and TRBJ2-5; 7 nucleotides match TRBD2. The CDR3 runs to 14 residues. The junction had 5 bases not matched to a gene; V was cut back by 2 bases and J by 5 bases. Germline V CDR1 and CDR2: MNHEY, SVGAGI. The CDR3 region has the DNA TGTGCCAGCAGTTACCTGTTGGGGGGGGAGACCCAGTACTTC. Amino acids: CASSYLLGGETQYF.

This clone has only a few counts. The rearrangement uses TRBV9 and TRBJ2-2; 8 bases map to TRBD1. Looked up from germline, CDR1 is SGDLS and CDR2 is YYNGEE. V gave up 3 bases and J gave up 3 bases; unmatched junction bases: 13. There are 18 residues in the CDR3. The CDR3 bases are TGTGCCAGCAGCGGAAACCCCAGGACAGGGCTGGACACCGGGGAGCTGTTTTTT. Residues: CASSGNPRTGLDTGELFF.

The rearrangement joins TRBV7-9 to TRBJ2-7; D is possibly TRBD1 (6 bases). Per the germline V gene, CDR1 is SEHNR and CDR2 is FQNEAQ (reference sequence). V was shortened by 3 bases and J by 5 bases, with 11 bases between the two germline ends. There are 13 residues in the CDR3. CDR3 residues: CASSFQQGDEQYF. The CDR3 bases are TGTGCCAGCAGCTTTCAACAGGGAGACGAGCAGTACTTC.

This clone has a single count. The rearrangement uses TRBV7-9 and TRBJ1-1; D ambiguous. CDR1 is SEHNR, CDR2 FQNEAQ, per germline (reference sequence). The V end was cut by 5 bases, the J end by 7 bases, with 20 bases between. This CDR3 has 15 residues. CDR3 amino acids: CASSVYSPNKYEAFF. CDR3 DNA sequence: TGTGCCAGCAGCGTATATTCCCCCAACAAATATGAAGCTTTCTTT.

This clone was counted a few times. The chain employs TRBV5-1 and TRBJ1-2; possibly TRBD1 for D (5 bases). This CDR3 has 11 residues. V was trimmed by 7 bases and J by 6 bases, leaving 10 bases between them. Germline V CDR1 and CDR2: SGHRS, YFSETQ. CDR3 loop: CASGHGDGYTF. The CDR3 coding sequence is TGCGCCAGCGGACATGGGGATGGCTACACCTTC.

In DNA form, the CDR3 reads TGTGCCAGCAGTAATCAGGGGGCCAGAACTGAAGCTTTCTTT. This sequence encodes CASSNQGARTEAFF. The V call is TRBV6-1, the J call TRBJ1-1; TRBD1 aligns across 8 bases. This CDR3 is built from 14 residues. The V segment lost 5 bases and the J segment 5 bases; nucleotides outside the gene matches: 7. Germline CDR1 MNHNS, CDR2 SASEGT.

The rearrangement joins TRBV4-1 to TRBJ1-5, with D perhaps TRBD1 (6 bases). CDR3 length: 16 residues. CDR1 MGHRA and CDR2 YSYEKL come from the germline V gene. Trimming removed 4 bases from V and 5 bases from J, with 18 bases in between. The DNA for the CDR3 is TGCGCCAGCAGCCGAGAGCCCACAGGGATCTATCAGCCCCAGCATTTT. Amino acids: CASSREPTGIYQPQHF.

This chain joins TRBV7-9 and TRBJ1-1; D remains ambiguous. Germline-derived CDR1 and CDR2 are SEHNR and FQNEAQ (reference sequence). Trimming pared 5 bases from V and 1 base from J, leaving 14 bases between. The length of the CDR3 is 15 residues. CDR3 nucleotide sequence: TGTGCCAGCAGCCAGGAGGGTGGTAGGAACACTGAAGCTTTCTTT. Its protein is CASSQEGGRNTEAFF.

This clone was seen only a few times. V is TRBV29-1 and J is TRBJ1-1; 11 bases match TRBD1. V was pared by 6 bases and J by 2 bases, with 14 bases of the junction left unmatched. Looked up from germline, CDR1 is SQVTM and CDR2 is ANQGSEA. This CDR3 has 17 residues. In nucleotides, the CDR3 is TGCAGCGTCCCCGGGACAGGGGGACCCTCGGGCAACACTGAAGCTTTCTTT. Protein sequence: CSVPGTGGPSGNTEAFF.

Only one count was recorded for this clone. V and J are TRBV27 and TRBJ1-1; no clear D gene. CDR3 length equals 14 residues. V gave up 2 bases and J gave up 2 bases, with 9 bases separating them. Germline CDR1 is MNHEY and CDR2 is SMNVEV (reference sequence). CDR3 sequence: CASSLKSVNTEAFF. Here the CDR3 DNA reads TGTGCCAGCAGTTTAAAATCTGTCAACACTGAAGCTTTCTTT.

This clone was seen once. The chain links TRBV9 to TRBJ2-1, with D perhaps matching TRBD2 (6 bases). Trimming removed 0 bases from V and 5 bases from J, with 15 bases in between. The CDR3 totals 16 residues. Germline V gene sequence: CDR1 SGDLS, CDR2 YYNGEE. CDR3 amino acids: CASSVAVTSRNNEQFF. In nucleotides, the CDR3 is TGTGCCAGCAGCGTAGCAGTAACTAGCCGCAACAATGAGCAGTTCTTC.

The V gene is TRBV29-1, the J gene TRBJ2-3; TRBD2 matches 11 bases. This CDR3 region has 14 residues. After removal of 6 bases from V and 4 bases from J, the junction contained 6 bases not matched to a gene. Germline V gene data show CDR1 as SQVTM and CDR2 as ANQGSEA. DNA for the CDR3: TGCAGCGTAGCCGGGACTAGCGGAGCAGATACGCAGTATTTT. Protein product: CSVAGTSGADTQYF.

V usage is TRBV2 and J usage is TRBJ1-5, with 8 bases identical to TRBD1. V gave up 9 bases and J gave up 4 bases; unmatched junction bases: 8. The CDR3 loop spans 14 amino acids. Per germline, CDR1 SNHLY and CDR2 FYNNEI. The CDR3 spells CASSPGQENQPQHF. CDR3 bases: TGTGCCAGTTCCCCGGGACAGGAGAATCAGCCCCAGCATTTT.

This clone was found a few times. The rearrangement joins TRBV19 to TRBJ2-3; D remains ambiguous. The ends were cut back, 5 bases at V and 0 bases at J, with 9 bases in the middle. Germline V gene data show CDR1 as LNHDA and CDR2 as SQIVND (reference sequence). The CDR3 runs 14 residues. The CDR3 sequence: CASSFSGSTDTQYF. CDR3 nucleotides: TGTGCCAGTAGTTTTTCAGGAAGCACAGATACGCAGTATTTT.

Note on this clone: Other nucleotide sequences in the sample specify the same CDR3. The V gene is TRBV9, the J gene TRBJ2-3, with D hard to call. V lost 2 bases and J 2 bases, leaving 6 bases between the germline ends. Germline lookup yields CDR1 SGDLS and CDR2 YYNGEE. This CDR3 is 13 amino acids long. DNA for the CDR3: TGTGCCAGCAGCGTTGGTTCCACAGATACGCAGTATTTT. It yields the protein CASSVGSTDTQYF.